Below, 22 T cell receptor beta chains from the same sample are listed, as sequenced in a study of T-cell memory formation after mild COVID-19. Each CDR3 protein is one row after TCRdb ran MiXCR on the 5' RACE reads. Among about 350,000 distinct CDR3 sequences listed, roughly 13% were seen once. The material sequenced was PBMCs or a T cell subset sorted from them (not recorded which). Receptors were obtained from a man younger than 35 who had mild COVID-19 (a few samples of this study predate the infection). Cell type and time point are not known.

The chain has TRBV28 and TRBJ2-7; D uncertain. Trimming shortened V by 4 bases and J by 5 bases, and 9 bases separated the two germline ends. CDR1 MDHEN and CDR2 SYDVKM come from the germline V gene. This CDR3 is 12 amino acids long. CDR3 residues: CASSSGGDEQYV. DNA for the CDR3: TGTGCCAGCAGTTCGGGTGGGGACGAGCAGTACGTC.

This clonotype was picked up many times. This chain uses TRBV5-1 with TRBJ2-3; D tentatively reads TRBD1 or TRBD2 (5 bases each). The CDR3 extends over 17 amino acids. The ends were cut back, 0 bases at V and 6 bases at J, with 20 bases in the middle. Germline CDR1 and CDR2: SGHRS and YFSETQ. Here the CDR3 reads CASSLGGNSLSVDTQYF. The CDR3 DNA sequence: TGCGCCAGCAGCTTGGGGGGGAACAGTCTCAGTGTGGATACGCAGTATTTT.

The gene calls are TRBV4-1 and TRBJ1-1; D remains ambiguous. The CDR3 spans 15 residues. The germline CDR1 and CDR2 sequences are MGHRA and YSYEKL. V lost 0 bases and J 1 base, leaving 9 bases between the germline ends. CDR3 protein: CASSQDRSGNTEAFF. The DNA of the CDR3 is TGCGCCAGCAGCCAAGATAGGTCCGGGAACACTGAAGCTTTCTTT.

This clonotype was seen repeatedly, ten times or more. The chain has TRBV12-3 or TRBV12-4 and TRBJ1-2; tentative D call: TRBD1 (5 bases). There are 13 residues in the CDR3. V dropped 3 bases and J dropped 4 bases, with 9 bases sitting between them. CDR3 sequence: CASSLRRGYGYTF. The DNA of the CDR3 is TGTGCCAGCAGTTTGCGGAGGGGCTATGGCTACACCTTC.

This clonotype was seen only a few times. This chain links TRBV12-3 or TRBV12-4 with TRBJ1-3, with 9 bases fitting TRBD1. This CDR3 spans 15 amino acids. After removal of 1 base from V and 3 bases from J, the junction contained 1 base not matched to a gene. Here the CDR3 reads CASSLGTGVGNTIYF. In nucleotides, the CDR3 is TGTGCCAGCAGTTTAGGGACAGGGGTTGGAAACACCATATATTTT.

V gene TRBV9 combines with J gene TRBJ2-2, with D perhaps being TRBD1 or TRBD2 (5 bases each). Trimming stripped 3 bases from V and 7 bases from J, with 16 bases between. The CDR3 loop spans 15 amino acids. Germline CDR1 is SGDLS and CDR2 is YYNGEE. For the CDR3, the DNA is TGTGCCAGCAGCGCGTACGGGACCCGGGTCGGGGAGCTGTTTTTT. It is translated as CASSAYGTRVGELFF.

The chain joins TRBV7-2 to TRBJ1-1, with D maybe TRBD1 (6 bases). Germline CDR1 is SGHTA and CDR2 is FQGNSA. The CDR3 loop spans 16 amino acids. Trimming left V 1 base short and J 0 bases short, with 12 bases between. This CDR3 reads CASSLVGGTLNTEAFF. CDR3 nucleotide sequence: TGTGCCAGCAGCTTAGTCGGCGGGACATTGAACACTGAAGCTTTCTTT.

The V gene is TRBV6-6, the J gene TRBJ1-2; the D is unclear. In germline, CDR1 is MNHNY, CDR2 SVGAGI (reference sequence). Trimming cost V 5 bases and J 4 bases, with 17 bases left between them. The CDR3 is 15 amino acids. The DNA for the CDR3 is TGTGCCAGCAGTCTAGTTCCGGGCAGCCCCTATGGCTACACCTTC. Translation gives CASSLVPGSPYGYTF.

This clonotype was picked up many times. This chain joins TRBV20-1 and TRBJ2-1; D is ambiguous. V was pared by 0 bases and J by 4 bases, with 1 base between. The CDR3 sequence is 11 residues long. The germline gives CDR1 DFQATT, CDR2 SNEGSKA (reference sequence). CDR3 sequence: CSAREYNEQFF. In DNA, the CDR3 is TGCAGTGCTAGAGAATACAATGAGCAGTTCTTC.

This clonotype was detected ten times or more. The chain combines TRBV7-9 with TRBJ2-7, with D perhaps given as TRBD1 or TRBD2 (6 bases each). The CDR3 is 14 amino acids. The V gene lost 2 bases and the J gene lost 6 bases, with 14 bases spanning the gap. From germline, CDR1 is SEHNR and CDR2 FQNEAQ (reference sequence). The chain's CDR3 is CASSLIGGGTEQYV. In nucleotides, the CDR3 is TGTGCCAGCAGCTTAATCGGAGGGGGTACCGAGCAGTACGTC.

This clonotype came up a few times. V and J are TRBV5-1 and TRBJ2-7, with 8 positions matching TRBD1. CDR1 is SGHRS, CDR2 YFSETQ, per germline. CDR3 length: 15 amino acids. Unmatched junction bases numbered 10, after V lost 3 bases and J lost 5 bases. The CDR3 reads CASSWGDRGVNEQYV. The CDR3 bases are TGCGCCAGCAGCTGGGGAGACAGGGGAGTCAACGAGCAGTACGTC.

In this sample, this clonotype turned up many times. The V gene is TRBV15, the J gene TRBJ2-5; tentative D call: TRBD1 (5 bases). From germline, CDR1 is LNHNV and CDR2 YYDKDF (reference sequence). There are 17 residues in the CDR3. The germline V and J ends were trimmed by 3 bases and 1 base, with 18 bases remaining between them. The CDR3 region is CATSRAQGTRLQETQYF. The CDR3 DNA is TGTGCCACCAGCAGGGCGCAGGGTACAAGACTCCAAGAGACCCAGTACTTC. The complete variable domain, with remaining parts taken from reference TRBV15 and TRBJ2-5, reads DAMVIQNPRYQVTQFGKPVTLSCSQTLNHNVMYWYQQKSSQAPKLLFHYYDKDFNNEADTPDNFQSRRPNTSFCFLDIRSPGLGDTAMYLCATSRAQGTRLQETQYFGPGTRLLVL.

This clonotype was seen a few times. The rearrangement links TRBV7-9 to TRBJ2-7; tentative D call: TRBD1 (5 bases). Germline lookup yields CDR1 SEHNR and CDR2 FQNEAQ (reference sequence). The CDR3 contains 12 residues. V lost 2 bases and J 6 bases, leaving 8 bases between the germline ends. The CDR3 sequence: CASSLQGIEQYV. The CDR3 bases are TGTGCCAGCAGCTTACAGGGAATCGAGCAGTACGTC.

Only a few counts were recorded for this clonotype. V is TRBV6-2 or TRBV6-3 and J is TRBJ1-1; D remains ambiguous. The V end was cut by 5 bases, the J end by 0 bases, with 19 bases between. The CDR3 runs 17 residues. The germline gives CDR1 MNHEY, CDR2 SVGEGT. Written as DNA, the CDR3 is TGTGCCAGCAGTGCCCGGGGTATAAGGTCGGTGAACACTGAAGCTTTCTTT. Protein: CASSARGIRSVNTEAFF.

The V and J genes are TRBV7-8 and TRBJ2-7; 9 positions agree with TRBD2. The CDR3 extends over 15 amino acids. J was trimmed by 6 bases and V by 0 bases; bases with no gene match: 6. CDR1 is SGHVS and CDR2 is FQNEAQ in the germline V gene. The CDR3 here is CASSLAAGGPREQYV. As DNA, the CDR3 is TGTGCCAGCAGCTTAGCTGCGGGGGGGCCCCGCGAGCAGTACGTC.

This chain links TRBV21-1 with TRBJ2-2; the table's D call, TRBD2, has no DNA check behind it. TRBV21-1 is an annotated pseudogene. This CDR3 comprises 18 residues. CDR3 protein: CASSTSGTSSRSTGELFF. CDR3 bases: TGTGCCAGCAGCACTTCCGGGACTAGCAGTCGATCAACCGGGGAGCTGTTTTTT.

The chain joins TRBV4-3 to TRBJ2-5; D is tentatively TRBD1 or TRBD2 (6 bases each). The CDR3 has 18 amino acids. Trimming took off 4 bases at V and 5 bases at J, with 26 bases between the two ends. Germline V lookup: CDR1 LGHNA, CDR2 YSLEER. The CDR3 reads CASSPEGEAGSNVETQYF. CDR3 nucleotide sequence: TGCGCCAGCAGCCCCGAGGGGGAGGCGGGGTCTAACGTGGAGACCCAGTACTTC.

The chain combines TRBV12-3 or TRBV12-4 with TRBJ2-1; D is unclear. The CDR3 runs 13 residues. Trimming removed 7 bases at V and 6 bases at J, with 13 bases between. CDR3 sequence reads: CASTLDERNEQFF. Here the CDR3 DNA reads TGTGCCAGCACCCTAGACGAGCGCAATGAGCAGTTCTTC.

This clonotype came up a few times. The chain has TRBV7-2 and TRBJ1-3; perhaps TRBD1 as D (6 bases). Trimming took off 5 bases at V and 4 bases at J, with 15 bases between the two ends. The CDR3 spans 15 residues. Per the germline V gene, CDR1 is SGHTA and CDR2 is FQGNSA. CDR3 sequence (DNA): TGTGCCAGCAGCCAGGCGGGGGGCCGAGGAAACACCATATATTTT. Residues: CASSQAGGRGNTIYF.

V usage is TRBV4-3 and J usage is TRBJ1-2, with TRBD1 matching over 8 bases. The V segment lost 3 bases and the J segment 0 bases; nucleotides outside the gene matches: 6. This CDR3 has 16 residues. Germline-derived CDR1 and CDR2 are LGHNA and YSLEER. CDR3 in DNA: TGCGCCAGCAGCCAGAGCAGGGACAGGTCTAACTATGGCTACACCTTC. Translation: CASSQSRDRSNYGYTF.

This clonotype was observed a handful of times. The genes are TRBV6-6 and TRBJ1-2; tentatively, D is TRBD1 (5 bases). V shed 6 bases and J shed 8 bases, with 13 bases lying between them. The CDR3 spans 12 residues. In germline, CDR1 is MNHNY, CDR2 SVGAGI (reference sequence). This chain's CDR3 is CASSPGGDGYTF. CDR3 nucleotide sequence: TGTGCCAGCAGCCCCGGCGGGGACGGCTACACCTTC.

A few counts support this clonotype. The rearrangement links TRBV5-1 to TRBJ2-2; weak D call: TRBD2 (6 bases). Per germline, CDR1 SGHRS and CDR2 YFSETQ. The ends were cut back, 3 bases at V and 6 bases at J, with 18 bases in the middle. The CDR3 length is 16 residues. The CDR3 coding sequence is TGCGCCAGCAGCTCCCCAGCGGGCGGGGAGGCCGGGGAGCTGTTTTTT. Translating gives CASSSPAGGEAGELFF.